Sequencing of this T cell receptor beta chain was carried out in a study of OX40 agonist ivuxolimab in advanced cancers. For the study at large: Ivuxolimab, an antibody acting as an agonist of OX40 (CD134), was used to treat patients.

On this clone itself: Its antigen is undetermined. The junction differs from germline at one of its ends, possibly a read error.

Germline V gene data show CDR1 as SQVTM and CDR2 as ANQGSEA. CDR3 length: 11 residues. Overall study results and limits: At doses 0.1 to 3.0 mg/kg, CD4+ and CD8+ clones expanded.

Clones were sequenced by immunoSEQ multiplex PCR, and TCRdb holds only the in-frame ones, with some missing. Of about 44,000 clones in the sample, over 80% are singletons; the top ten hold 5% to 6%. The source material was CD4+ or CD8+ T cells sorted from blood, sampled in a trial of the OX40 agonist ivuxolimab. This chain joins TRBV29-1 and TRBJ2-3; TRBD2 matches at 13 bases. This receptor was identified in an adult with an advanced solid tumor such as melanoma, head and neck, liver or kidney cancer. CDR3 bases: TGCAGCGTTGCACTAGCGGGAGGGCTACTTTTT. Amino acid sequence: CSVALAGGLLF.